These T cell receptor beta chains were read from a single sample in a study of blood T cells in healthy people across ages. TCRdb re-analysed the 5' RACE reads in MiXCR, keeping a single row per CDR3 protein. This table has almost 800,000 distinct CDR3 sequences, about 62% appearing once. Sequencing used blood. Receptors originate from a man aged 25 to 40 in good health. Each CDR3 is given with its conserved first and last residue. D genes are given only for firm matches. The listing skips clone size in some rows; elsewhere it reads once, few, many or a size class.

. | TRBJ2-3 | TRBD1 | 16 | TRBV7-9 | TGTGCCAGCAGCTTAGGAGACAGGGGGCGGTTAGATACGCAGTATTTT | CASSLGDRGRLDTQYF
. | TRBJ2-1 | . | 14 | TRBV25-1 | TGTGCCAGCAGTGATTGGGAGATTAGGAATGAGCAGTTCTTC | CASSDWEIRNEQFF
few | TRBJ2-1 | TRBD2 | 14 | TRBV20-1 | TGCAGTGCTAGACGGGGGGGGAACCTCAATGAGCAGTTCTTC | CSARRGGNLNEQFF
many | TRBJ2-7 | TRBD1 | 14 | TRBV5-1 | TGTGCCAGCTCACCACGGACAGGGGAGTACGAGCAGTACTTC | CASSPRTGEYEQYF
. | TRBJ2-4 | . | 16 | TRBV25-1 | TGTGCCAGCAGTGTCACCGACACCTCCGGCAAAAACATTCAGTACTTC | CASSVTDTSGKNIQYF
. | TRBJ2-1 | . | 13 | TRBV7-9 | TGTGCCAGCAGCTTAGTGCCGGGGAATGAGCAGTTCTTC | CASSLVPGNEQFF
. | TRBJ1-2 | . | 16 | TRBV11-2 | TGTGCCAGCAGCTTCGGGGGCAGCAGCCCCTACTATGGCTACACCTTC | CASSFGGSSPYYGYTF
. | TRBJ1-2 | . | 12 | TRBV18 | TGTGCCAGCTCAAGACAGAACTATGGCTACACCTTC | CASSRQNYGYTF
. | TRBJ2-6 | . | 15 | TRBV14 | TGTGCCAGCAGCCGAAGACTAACTGGGGCCAACGTCCTGACTTTC | CASSRRLTGANVLTF
. | TRBJ2-1 | TRBD1 | 16 | TRBV7-9 | TGTGCCAGCAGCTCCCTCGCGGCGGCAGGGGGCAATGAGCAGTTCTTC | CASSSLAAAGGNEQFF
. | TRBJ2-7 | TRBD1 | 15 | TRBV6-2/TRBV6-3 | TGTGCCAGCAGAGATCCCGGGACAGGGGTCCGCGAGCAGTACTTC | CASRDPGTGVREQYF
. | TRBJ1-2 | . | 15 | TRBV7-9 | TGTGCCAGCAGCGAGGGACGGGTTCTTTTCTCTGGCTACACCTTC | CASSEGRVLFSGYTF
. | TRBJ2-5 | . | 17 | TRBV2 | TGTGCCAGCACCAGAACCCCTAGCAGTGGGGCTTGGGAGACCCAGTACTTC | CASTRTPSSGAWETQYF
. | TRBJ2-5 | . | 14 | TRBV7-2 | TGTGCCAGCAGCTCAAACCTAGGTCAAGAGACCCAGTACTTC | CASSSNLGQETQYF
once | TRBJ1-1 | TRBD1 | 13 | TRBV5-1 | TGCGCCACCAACAGGGGTTTTGATACTGAAGCTTTCTTT | CATNRGFDTEAFF
. | TRBJ1-6 | . | 15 | TRBV18 | TGTGCCAGCTCACCACGGGGCGAGGGAAATTCACCCCTCCACTTT | CASSPRGEGNSPLHF
. | TRBJ2-7 | TRBD1 | 15 | TRBV7-2 | TGTGCCAGCAGCCCCGACCCTCAGGGGGCGCGCGAGCAGTACTTC | CASSPDPQGAREQYF
many | TRBJ2-7 | . | 13 | TRBV10-3 | TGTGCCATCATGCGTGGAGGTGGGGAGGAGCAGTACTTC | CAIMRGGGEEQYF
. | TRBJ2-1 | . | 11 | TRBV10-3 | TGTGCCATCACAAATGGCGATGAGCAGTTCTTC | CAITNGDEQFF
. | TRBJ1-5 | . | 14 | TRBV7-2 | TGTGCCAGCAGCCTCGATTATAGCAATCAGCCCCAGCATTTT | CASSLDYSNQPQHF
. | TRBJ1-1 | . | 13 | TRBV6-6 | TGTGCCAGCAGCGAGATCGGGGTTACTGAAGCTTTCTTT | CASSEIGVTEAFF
few | TRBJ2-5 | TRBD1 | 16 | TRBV20-1 | TGCAGTGCTAGGCCTGACAGGGTTAGGAGGCAAGAGACCCAGTACTTC | CSARPDRVRRQETQYF